These 31 T cell receptor beta chains originate from one sample sequenced in a study of identical twins. TCRdb re-derived calls from the 5' RACE reads in MiXCR, one entry per CDR3 protein. The data show 410,000 or so distinct CDR3 sequences, about 18% seen once. The sample comprised naive T cells sorted from blood. The receptor source for this set is a man between 45 and 60 years old in good health.

This clonotype showed up many times. This chain uses TRBV5-1 with TRBJ1-2; tentatively, D is TRBD1 (5 bases). This CDR3 is built from 12 residues. Germline lookup yields CDR1 SGHRS and CDR2 YFSETQ. V was shortened by 1 base and J by 10 bases, with 11 bases between the two germline ends. The CDR3 DNA follows: TGCGCCAGCAGCTTGCTTCAGGGTGACTACACCTTC. Its protein product is CASSLLQGDYTF.

This clonotype has more than one count but fewer than ten. The chain joins TRBV20-1 to TRBJ1-6; 8 bases are shared with TRBD1. The CDR3 contains 14 residues. V was clipped by 5 bases and J by 9 bases; unmatched bases: 9. The germline V gene has CDR1 DFQATT and CDR2 SNEGSKA (reference sequence). The CDR3 sequence: CSAADRVRGSPLHF. The CDR3 coding sequence is TGCAGTGCTGCGGACAGGGTCAGAGGTTCACCCCTCCACTTT.

The sample holds a few counts of this clonotype. This chain joins TRBV20-1 and TRBJ2-3; D might be TRBD1 or TRBD2, each matching 6 bases. Trimming left V 2 bases short and J 4 bases short, with 13 bases between. The CDR3 runs to 14 residues. Germline values: CDR1 DFQATT, CDR2 SNEGSKA (reference sequence). The CDR3 loop reads CSARLGGTSDTQYF. The CDR3 nucleotides are TGCAGTGCTAGACTGGGGGGCACCTCAGATACGCAGTATTTT.

V gene TRBV27 combines with J gene TRBJ2-7, with D hard to call. The CDR3 covers 14 residues. The V and J ends lost 6 bases and 6 bases respectively, with 18 bases between them. From germline, CDR1 is MNHEY and CDR2 SMNVEV (reference sequence). The CDR3 bases are TGTGCCAGCAGGAAAATTCTGGACGGGCGCGAGCAGTACTTC. Its translation: CASRKILDGREQYF.

Only a few counts were recorded for this clonotype. This chain uses TRBV5-1 with TRBJ1-1, with a possible D match to TRBD1 (5 bases). The CDR3 loop spans 15 amino acids. Trimming removed 1 base from V and 1 base from J, with 11 bases in between. From germline, CDR1 is SGHRS and CDR2 YFSETQ. This CDR3 reads CASSLYGQGNTEAFF. The DNA of the CDR3 is TGCGCCAGCAGCTTGTATGGGCAGGGGAACACTGAAGCTTTCTTT.

There are a few counts of this clonotype. The CDR3 loop is CSARGGAWTGELFF. The CDR3 nucleotides are TGCAGTGCTAGAGGGGGGGCCTGGACCGGGGAGCTGTTTTTT. The chain combines TRBV20-1 with TRBJ2-2; tentatively, D is TRBD1 or TRBD2 (6 bases each). Germline V gene sequence: CDR1 DFQATT, CDR2 SNEGSKA (reference sequence). The V gene lost 1 base and the J gene lost 5 bases, with 11 bases spanning the gap. The CDR3 sequence is 14 residues long.

J is TRBJ1-6 and V is TRBV20-1; 7 nucleotides align to TRBD1. Trimming cost V 4 bases and J 6 bases; bases outside gene matches: 9. From germline, CDR1 is DFQATT and CDR2 SNEGSKA (reference sequence). The CDR3 is made up of 15 amino acids. The CDR3 coding sequence is TGCAGTGCTAAAGCTAGGCAGGGGGGTAATTCACCCCTCCACTTT. Protein product: CSAKARQGGNSPLHF.

The V gene is TRBV6-5, the J gene TRBJ1-5, with 7 bases aligning to TRBD1. J gave up 12 bases and V 2 bases, and 13 bases lay outside the gene matches. Germline V gene data show CDR1 as MNHEY and CDR2 as SVGAGI. The CDR3 contains 15 residues. CDR3 sequence: CASSYGSYTTGDQHF. For the CDR3, the DNA is TGTGCCAGCAGTTACGGGTCTTACACTACAGGGGACCAGCATTTT.

This clonotype was seen a handful of times. The gene calls are TRBV5-1 and TRBJ2-1, with 11 bases fitting TRBD2. Trimming took 4 bases from V and 8 from J; bases not matched to a gene: 8. CDR1 and CDR2 from the germline V gene are SGHRS and YFSETQ. The CDR3 consists of 15 residues. CDR3 in DNA: TGCGCCAGCAGCCCCTTAGCGGGGGGGCCCGATGAGCAGTTCTTC. As protein: CASSPLAGGPDEQFF.

This rearrangement joins TRBV5-8 to TRBJ1-5; D may be TRBD1 (5 bases). This CDR3 spans 16 amino acids. V was pared by 3 bases and J by 0 bases, with 13 bases between. The germline gives CDR1 SGHTS, CDR2 YDEGEE. In DNA form, the CDR3 reads TGTGCCAGCAGCTCTACCCAGGGTTATAGCAATCAGCCCCAGCATTTT. Protein sequence: CASSSTQGYSNQPQHF.

This clonotype was detected ten times or more. The chain carries TRBV4-2 and TRBJ1-4; D uncertain. The V gene's germline CDR1 is LGHNA and CDR2 YNFKEQ. Trimming stripped 5 bases from V and 8 bases from J, with 12 bases between. This CDR3 has 13 residues. The CDR3 DNA reads as TGTGCCAGCAGCTCCGCCGGGGAGGAAAAACTGTTTTTT. Translating it yields CASSSAGEEKLFF.

The sample holds a few counts of this clonotype. The genes are TRBV20-1 and TRBJ2-2, with D uncertain. This CDR3 has 14 amino acids. The germline V and J ends were trimmed by 0 bases and 1 base, with 6 bases remaining between them. The germline V gene has CDR1 DFQATT and CDR2 SNEGSKA (reference sequence). The CDR3 loop reads CSARDSQNTGELFF. For the CDR3, the DNA is TGCAGTGCTAGAGATTCACAGAACACCGGGGAGCTGTTTTTT.

This clonotype was seen more than once but under ten times. The chain carries TRBV20-1 and TRBJ2-7, with D hard to call. The germline CDR1 and CDR2 sequences are DFQATT and SNEGSKA (reference sequence). Trimming left V 6 bases short and J 2 bases short, with 8 bases between. CDR3 length: 11 amino acids. CDR3 loop: CSAKDTYEQYF. Here the CDR3 DNA reads TGCAGTGCCAAGGATACCTACGAGCAGTACTTC.

This chain joins TRBV18 and TRBJ2-7, with TRBD1 matching 11 bases. CDR1 KGHSH and CDR2 LQKENI come from the germline V gene. CDR3 length: 15 residues. Germline trimming cut 3 bases from V and 2 bases from J; bases unmatched to any gene: 3. The CDR3 spells CASSPKGQGAYEQYF. The CDR3, as DNA: TGTGCCAGCTCACCGAAGGGACAGGGGGCCTACGAGCAGTACTTC.

This clonotype was picked up a small number of times. The chain has TRBV20-1 and TRBJ2-3; 14 bases agree with TRBD2. CDR1 is DFQATT and CDR2 is SNEGSKA in the germline V gene (reference sequence). The CDR3 spans 18 residues. V was pared by 0 bases and J by 6 bases, with 11 bases of the junction left unmatched. The CDR3 loop is CSARDWGTSGSYQDTQYF. CDR3 nucleotide sequence: TGCAGTGCTAGAGATTGGGGGACTAGCGGGAGCTATCAGGATACGCAGTATTTT.

V usage is TRBV14 and J usage is TRBJ2-7; D gene ambiguous. V shed 4 bases and J shed 2 bases, with 9 bases lying between them. This CDR3 contains 13 residues. In germline, CDR1 is SGHDN, CDR2 FVKESK. In DNA, the CDR3 is TGTGCCAGCAGCCCCGGGCCCCCCTACGAGCAGTACTTC. Amino acids: CASSPGPPYEQYF.

Remarks on this clonotype: A read error is possible here, since a much larger clone lies one base away. J is TRBJ2-5 and V is TRBV11-2; D gene unclear. The J call may be in error: the DNA end matches TRBJ2-1 better. CDR1 and CDR2 (germline): SGHAT, FQNNGV. The CDR3 has 13 residues. The CDR3 protein is CASSYGVRETQFF. CDR3 nucleotide sequence: TGTGCCAGCAGCTATGGGGTCCGAGAGACCCAGTTCTTC.

The J gene is TRBJ1-2, the V gene TRBV12-3 or TRBV12-4, with a weak D call TRBD1 (6 bases). This CDR3 is built from 13 residues. Deletions cut 6 bases from V and 11 bases from J, with 19 bases between. The CDR3 nucleotides are TGTGCCAGCAGCGGACTCGGGGACACACTTTACACCTTC. Protein sequence: CASSGLGDTLYTF.

This clonotype has ten or more counts. The J gene is TRBJ2-7, the V gene TRBV6-1; 7 bases fit TRBD2. From germline, CDR1 is MNHNS and CDR2 SASEGT. Germline trimming cut 6 bases from V and 2 bases from J; bases unmatched to any gene: 7. The CDR3 length is 14 residues. Written as DNA, the CDR3 is TGTGCCAGCAGGAAAGCGGGATCCACCTACGAGCAGTACTTC. It is translated as CASRKAGSTYEQYF.

This clonotype was counted only a few times. This sequence joins TRBV29-1 and TRBJ2-1; D could derive from TRBD1 or TRBD2 (6 bases each). Germline values: CDR1 SQVTM, CDR2 ANQGSEA. Trimming pared 1 base from V and 7 bases from J, leaving 17 bases between. CDR3 length: 15 residues. This CDR3 is CSVEGGKTGGNEQFF. CDR3 DNA: TGCAGCGTTGAAGGGGGAAAGACAGGAGGGAATGAGCAGTTCTTC.

This clonotype appeared a few times. The rearrangement joins TRBV12-3 or TRBV12-4 to TRBJ2-5; D might be TRBD1 (7 bases). V gave up 7 bases and J gave up 4 bases, with 16 bases separating them. This CDR3 spans 14 amino acids. In DNA, the CDR3 is TGTGCCAGCAAGACATACCAGGGGGGAGAGACCCAGTACTTC. Translated, it gives CASKTYQGGETQYF.

This clonotype came up many times. V gene TRBV5-1 combines with J gene TRBJ2-7, with a tentative D call TRBD2 (6 bases). CDR3 length equals 15 residues. V gave up 0 bases and J gave up 1 base, with 11 bases separating them. The V gene's germline CDR1 is SGHRS and CDR2 YFSETQ. The chain's CDR3 is CASSLVSGGSYEQYF. CDR3 DNA sequence: TGCGCCAGCAGCTTGGTTTCCGGAGGGTCCTACGAGCAGTACTTC.

The chain employs TRBV12-3 or TRBV12-4 and TRBJ1-2; possible D gene TRBD1, 5 bases. The V end lost 5 bases, the J end lost 4 bases, and 17 bases lay between the germline ends. This CDR3 is built from 15 residues. In nucleotides, the CDR3 is TGTGCCAGCAGTGCGACCGGGACGGGCGGCTATGGCTACACCTTC. Translated, it gives CASSATGTGGYGYTF.

This clonotype was found many times. The chain uses TRBV20-1 and TRBJ2-5, with 10 bases fitting TRBD1. Germline V gene data show CDR1 as DFQATT and CDR2 as SNEGSKA (reference sequence). The CDR3 contains 16 residues. J lost 2 bases, V lost 1 base, and 7 bases had no gene match. The CDR3 DNA reads as TGCAGTGCTAGAGGATCCGACAGGGGGCGGCAAGAGACCCAGTACTTC. As protein: CSARGSDRGRQETQYF.

The chain is built from TRBV18 and TRBJ1-2; tentative D call: TRBD1 (6 bases). Germline V CDR1 and CDR2: KGHSH, LQKENI. V lost 0 bases, J lost 5 bases, and 13 bases lay in between. This CDR3 has 15 amino acids. CDR3 residues: CASSPPTGQSYGYTF. The CDR3 nucleotides are TGTGCCAGCTCACCACCGACAGGACAGTCGTATGGCTACACCTTC.

This clonotype was picked up a small number of times. The V and J genes are TRBV5-1 and TRBJ2-1, with TRBD2 matching 9 bases. The length of the CDR3 is 19 residues. Germline lookup yields CDR1 SGHRS and CDR2 YFSETQ. V lost 0 bases, J lost 2 bases, and 12 bases stayed unmatched. The CDR3 bases are TGCGCCAGCAGCTTGGGGGGGTGGGGTTTAGCGGGGGCCTACAATGAGCAGTTCTTC. It specifies CASSLGGWGLAGAYNEQFF. The full variable domain, in which reference TRBV5-1 and TRBJ2-1 provide the parts outside the CDR3, is KAGVTQTPRYLIKTRGQQVTLSCSPISGHRSVSWYQQTPGQGLQFLFEYFSETQRNKGNFPGRFSGRQFSNSRSEMNVSTLELGDSALYLCASSLGGWGLAGAYNEQFFGPGTRLTVL.

This clonotype appeared a single time. A much larger clone is a single base away; this may be a read error. The V call is TRBV12-3 or TRBV12-4, the J call TRBJ2-7; 7 positions match TRBD1. The J segment lost 3 bases and the V segment lost 7 bases, leaving 12 bases of the junction unmatched. This CDR3 comprises 15 residues. CDR3 DNA: TGTGCCAGCACGGGTACAGGGGTAGCCCGCTACGAGCAGTACTTC. Protein sequence: CASTGTGVARYEQYF.

This clonotype was seen more than once but under ten times. The chain is built from TRBV30 and TRBJ2-1; 9 bases align to TRBD1. After removal of 4 bases from V and 10 bases from J, the junction contained 8 bases not matched to a gene. There are 13 residues in the CDR3. CDR1 GTSNPN and CDR2 SVGIG come from the germline V gene (reference sequence). The CDR3 spells CAWKGDRVGEQFF. CDR3 DNA: TGTGCCTGGAAGGGGGACAGGGTAGGCGAGCAGTTCTTC.

This clonotype was detected a few times. This rearrangement joins TRBV28 to TRBJ2-2; TRBD1 matches 9 bases. Per germline, CDR1 MDHEN and CDR2 SYDVKM. The length of the CDR3 is 15 residues. The V and J ends lost 7 bases and 7 bases, in that order; junction bases with no gene match: 10. The CDR3: CASNSGTGLSGELFF. The CDR3 region has the DNA TGTGCCAGCAATTCCGGGACAGGGCTGAGCGGGGAGCTGTTTTTT.

This clonotype was picked up a small number of times. The rearrangement links TRBV5-1 to TRBJ1-2; TRBD1 aligns across 10 bases. This CDR3 has 14 residues. CDR1 and CDR2 (germline): SGHRS, YFSETQ. J gave up 7 bases and V 2 bases, and 5 bases lay outside the gene matches. CDR3 bases: TGCGCCAGCAGCTTTCCGGGACAGGGGATTGGCTACACCTTC. Translation gives CASSFPGQGIGYTF.

This clonotype was observed a handful of times. This chain links TRBV7-2 with TRBJ2-5, with 9 bases identical to TRBD1. The CDR3 is 16 amino acids. J was trimmed by 0 bases and V by 5 bases; bases with no gene match: 7. In germline, CDR1 is SGHTA, CDR2 FQGNSA. This CDR3 is CASSTWDRVYQETQYF. CDR3 DNA: TGTGCCAGCAGCACCTGGGACAGGGTTTACCAAGAGACCCAGTACTTC.